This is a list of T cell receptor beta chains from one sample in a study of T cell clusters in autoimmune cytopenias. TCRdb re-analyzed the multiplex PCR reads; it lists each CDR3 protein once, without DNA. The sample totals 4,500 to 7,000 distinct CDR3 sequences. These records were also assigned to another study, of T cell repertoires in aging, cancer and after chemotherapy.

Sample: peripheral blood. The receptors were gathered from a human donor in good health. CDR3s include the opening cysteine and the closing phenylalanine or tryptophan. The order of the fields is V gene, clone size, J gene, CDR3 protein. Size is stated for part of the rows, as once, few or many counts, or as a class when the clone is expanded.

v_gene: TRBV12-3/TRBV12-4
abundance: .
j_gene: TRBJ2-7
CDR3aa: CASTADNYEQYF

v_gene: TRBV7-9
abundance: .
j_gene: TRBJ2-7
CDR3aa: CASSSIPGQGCYEQYF

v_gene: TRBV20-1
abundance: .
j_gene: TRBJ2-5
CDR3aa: CSAPRGQGQETQYF

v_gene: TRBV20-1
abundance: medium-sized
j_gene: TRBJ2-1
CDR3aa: CTSRTVSEQFF

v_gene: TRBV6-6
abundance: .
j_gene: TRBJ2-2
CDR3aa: CASRLTTGTGNTGELFF

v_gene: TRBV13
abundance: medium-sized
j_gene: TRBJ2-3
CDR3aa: CASLLAGADTQYF

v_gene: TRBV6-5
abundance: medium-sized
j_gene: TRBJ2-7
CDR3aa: CASSSGALYEQYF

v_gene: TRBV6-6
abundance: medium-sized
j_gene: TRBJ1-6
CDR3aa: CASTPGTGGPPLHF

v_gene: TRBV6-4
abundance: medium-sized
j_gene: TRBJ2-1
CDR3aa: CASSGTSGSNEQFF

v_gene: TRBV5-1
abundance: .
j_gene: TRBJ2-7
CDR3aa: CASSLDLQASSYEQYF

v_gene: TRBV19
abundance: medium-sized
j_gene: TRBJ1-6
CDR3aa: CASSIPSGGYSPLHF

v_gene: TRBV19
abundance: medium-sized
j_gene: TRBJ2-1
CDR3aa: CASSIGTGAPREQFF

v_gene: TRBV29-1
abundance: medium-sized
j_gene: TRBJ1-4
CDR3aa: CSVWDRNEKLFF

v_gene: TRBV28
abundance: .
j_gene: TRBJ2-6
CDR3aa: CASSLYGSSGANVLTF

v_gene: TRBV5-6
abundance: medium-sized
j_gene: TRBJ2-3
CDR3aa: CASSGIGGTDTQYF

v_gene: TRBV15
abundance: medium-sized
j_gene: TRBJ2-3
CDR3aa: CATSTQQAGDTQYF

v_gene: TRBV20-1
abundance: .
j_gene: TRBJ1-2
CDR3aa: CSATGHMGGGYTF

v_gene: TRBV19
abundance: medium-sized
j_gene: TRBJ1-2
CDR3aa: CASSIDGPYGYTF

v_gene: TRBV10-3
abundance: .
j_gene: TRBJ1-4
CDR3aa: CAISESENYEKLFF

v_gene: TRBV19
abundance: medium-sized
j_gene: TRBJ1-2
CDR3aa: CASTLGPGVGYTF

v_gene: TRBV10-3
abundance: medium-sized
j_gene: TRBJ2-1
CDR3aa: CAISEGSRENEQFF

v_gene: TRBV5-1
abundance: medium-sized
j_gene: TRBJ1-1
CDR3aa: CASSAQGQGGTEAFF

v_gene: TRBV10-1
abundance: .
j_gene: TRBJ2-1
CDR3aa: CASSESRGARSEQFF

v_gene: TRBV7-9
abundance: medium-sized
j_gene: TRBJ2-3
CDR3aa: CASSADLLAGDTDTQYF

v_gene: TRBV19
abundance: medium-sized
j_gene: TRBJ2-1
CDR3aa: CASSTPPGTSHNEQFF

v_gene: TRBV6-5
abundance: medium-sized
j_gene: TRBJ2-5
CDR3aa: CASSYSGTPETQYF

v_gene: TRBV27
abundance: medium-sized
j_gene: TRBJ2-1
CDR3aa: CASSSVAGVGNEQFF

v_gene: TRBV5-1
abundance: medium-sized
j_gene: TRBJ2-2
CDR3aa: CASSQLPQENTGELFF

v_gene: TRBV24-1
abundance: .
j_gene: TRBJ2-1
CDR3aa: CATSDPGVAQFF

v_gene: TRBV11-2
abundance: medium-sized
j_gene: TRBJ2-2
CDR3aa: CASSLGQRNGELFF

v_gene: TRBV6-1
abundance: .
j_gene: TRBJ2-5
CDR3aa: CASTPERGVQETQYF

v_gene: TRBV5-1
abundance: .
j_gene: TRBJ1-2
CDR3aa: CASSSQGSHGYTF

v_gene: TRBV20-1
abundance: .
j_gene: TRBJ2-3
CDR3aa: CSASAAGTSGSTDTQYF

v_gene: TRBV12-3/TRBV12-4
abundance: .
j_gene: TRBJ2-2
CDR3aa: CASSWRSGELFF

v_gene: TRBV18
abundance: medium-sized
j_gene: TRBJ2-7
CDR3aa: CASSLGQGGHYEQYF

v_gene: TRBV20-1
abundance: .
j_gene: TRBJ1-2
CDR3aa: CSARDIGTGGAGGYTF

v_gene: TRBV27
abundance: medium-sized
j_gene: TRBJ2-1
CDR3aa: CASSLGTTYNEQFF

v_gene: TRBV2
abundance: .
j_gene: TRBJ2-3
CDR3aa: CASRRQSGASTDTQYF

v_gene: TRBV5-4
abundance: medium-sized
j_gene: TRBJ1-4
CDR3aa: CASSFATNEKLFF

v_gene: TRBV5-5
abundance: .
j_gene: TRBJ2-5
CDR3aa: CASSFQRGGLETQYF

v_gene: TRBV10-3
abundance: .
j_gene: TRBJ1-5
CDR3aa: CAISESTGQDNSNQPQHF

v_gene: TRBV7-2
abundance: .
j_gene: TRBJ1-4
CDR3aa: CASTRDRGNEKLFF

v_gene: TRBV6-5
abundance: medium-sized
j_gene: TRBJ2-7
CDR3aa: CASRPGQPYEQYF

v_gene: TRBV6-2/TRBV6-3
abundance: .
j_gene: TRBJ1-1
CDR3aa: CAANPGRPPSLTEAFF

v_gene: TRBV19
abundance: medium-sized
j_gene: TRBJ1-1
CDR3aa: CASSKGQGWGTEAFF

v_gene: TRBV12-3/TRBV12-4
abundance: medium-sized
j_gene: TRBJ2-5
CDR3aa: CASSGPPPTTQYF

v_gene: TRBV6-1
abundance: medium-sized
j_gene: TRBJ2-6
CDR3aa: CASSETVLEWARANVLTF